Below, 32 T cell receptor beta chains from the same sample are listed, as sequenced in a study of shared clonotypes between healthy human individuals. Here immunoSEQ multiplex PCR was the method, and the copy in TCRdb shows in-frame clones only, minus some. The sample lists 2 million to 2.5 million clones, approximately 94% occurring once. CD45RO-negative, CCR7-positively selected cells formed the naive CD8 fraction, excluding terminally differentiated effector memory CD45RA+ cells. The sample taken for sequencing was naive CD8+ T cells from PBMCs. Receptors originate from a man aged 18 to 29 in good health. Some clones in this sample may be carry-over from other donors' samples.

The chain uses TRBV27 and TRBJ1-1; D is undetermined. The CDR3 has 13 residues. V shed 5 bases and J shed 11 bases, with 18 bases lying between them. CDR1 and CDR2 (germline): MNHEY, SMNVEV (reference sequence). The CDR3: CASSILTGRSAFF. The CDR3 DNA reads TGTGCCAGCAGTATCCTGACGGGAAGGTCGGCTTTCTTT.

The V call is TRBV7-9, the J call TRBJ2-5; 11 bases line up with TRBD2. CDR3 length: 18 residues. V shed 2 bases, J shed 4 bases, and the junction held 12 bases outside the gene matches. Per germline, CDR1 SEHNR and CDR2 FQNEAQ (reference sequence). CDR3 protein: CASSLSLASGRPGETQYF. CDR3 sequence (DNA): TGTGCCAGCAGCTTAAGTTTGGCTAGCGGGAGGCCGGGAGAGACCCAGTACTTC.

This clone came up a few times. CDR3 nucleotide sequence: TGCAGCGTTCTGGGGGGCGAGGAAACTGAAGCTTTCTTT. Residues: CSVLGGEETEAFF. The chain joins TRBV29-1 to TRBJ1-1; perhaps TRBD1 as D (6 bases). The CDR3 contains 13 residues. Germline-derived CDR1 and CDR2 are SQVTM and ANQGSEA. Trimming cost V 5 bases and J 5 bases, with 15 bases left between them.

This chain connects TRBV5-6 to TRBJ2-7; either TRBD1 or TRBD2 may supply D (5 bases each). Germline CDR1 reads SGHDT; CDR2 reads YYEEEE. Trimming took 5 bases from V and 9 from J, leaving 21 bases between them. The CDR3 contains 14 residues. CDR3 amino acids: CASRLRDGALGQYF. The CDR3 coding sequence is TGTGCCAGCAGACTCCGGGACGGTGCCTTGGGGCAGTACTTC.

This clone was recorded once. The rearrangement links TRBV7-2 to TRBJ1-3; D is undetermined. Germline CDR1 SGHTA, CDR2 FQGNSA. This CDR3 is 15 amino acids long. V was pared by 6 bases and J by 0 bases, with 12 bases between. CDR3 region: CASSPGLSSGNTIYF. The CDR3 DNA reads as TGTGCCAGCAGTCCCGGTCTTAGCTCTGGAAACACCATATATTTT.

V gene TRBV7-3 combines with J gene TRBJ2-1; 11 bases are shared with TRBD2. V lost 1 base to trimming and J lost 0 bases; unmatched junction nucleotides: 11. CDR1 is SGHTA and CDR2 is FQGTGA in the germline V gene. This CDR3 region has 20 residues. The CDR3 region has the DNA TGTGCCAGCAGCTTAAGAGTACTAGCGGGAGCTAGGAGCTCCTACAATGAGCAGTTCTTC. This encodes CASSLRVLAGARSSYNEQFF.

V and J are TRBV4-1 and TRBJ1-5; D might be TRBD1 (5 bases). Per germline, CDR1 MGHRA and CDR2 YSYEKL. This CDR3 is 17 amino acids long. Trimming cost V 1 base and J 1 base, with 14 bases left between them. Here the CDR3 DNA reads TGCGCCAGCAGCCAAGGGGGGTTTGGAAGAAGCAATCAGCCCCAGCATTTT. Encoded protein: CASSQGGFGRSNQPQHF.

The J gene is TRBJ2-5, the V gene TRBV28; 9 nucleotides line up with TRBD1. Germline CDR1 is MDHEN and CDR2 is SYDVKM. V shed 5 bases and J 5 bases; nucleotides not matched to a gene: 9. The CDR3 spans 15 residues. Here the CDR3 reads CASSPKQGAWETQYF. DNA for the CDR3: TGTGCCAGCAGTCCAAAACAGGGGGCCTGGGAGACCCAGTACTTC.

CDR3 DNA sequence: TGCAGCGTTACTTTGACTAGCGGTTCCTACGAGCAGTACTTC. Amino acid sequence: CSVTLTSGSYEQYF. V and J are TRBV29-1 and TRBJ2-7, with TRBD2 identical over 9 bases. V lost 5 bases, J lost 1 base, and 6 bases stayed unmatched. The CDR3 contains 14 residues. Per the germline V gene, CDR1 is SQVTM and CDR2 is ANQGSEA.

This chain links TRBV27 with TRBJ2-5; 8 bases fit TRBD2. The CDR3 runs 15 residues. The germline gives CDR1 MNHEY, CDR2 SMNVEV (reference sequence). After removal of 2 bases from V and 2 bases from J, the junction contained 4 bases not matched to a gene. The DNA for the CDR3 is TGTGCCAGCAGTTTAACTAGCGGCTCGCAAGAGACCCAGTACTTC. Translation gives CASSLTSGSQETQYF.

This clone was picked up a small number of times. The chain combines TRBV7-9 with TRBJ2-1; 10 bases line up with TRBD2. CDR3 size: 15 residues. V lost 6 bases and J lost 5; bases outside the gene matches: 7. Looked up from germline, CDR1 is SEHNR and CDR2 is FQNEAQ (reference sequence). DNA for the CDR3: TGTGCCAGCAGACAACTAGCGGGAACCGACAATGAGCAGTTCTTC. It specifies CASRQLAGTDNEQFF.

V is TRBV7-3 and J is TRBJ2-1; TRBD1 matches at 7 bases. CDR1 and CDR2 from the germline V gene are SGHTA and FQGTGA. The CDR3 runs to 15 residues. Germline trimming cut 4 bases from V and 4 bases from J; bases unmatched to any gene: 7. CDR3 sequence: CASSSGTGAYNEQFF. CDR3 DNA: TGTGCCAGCAGCTCCGGCACAGGGGCATACAATGAGCAGTTCTTC. Looking up the rest from reference TRBV7-3 and TRBJ2-1 gives the full variable domain: GAGVSQTPSNKVTEKGKYVELRCDPISGHTALYWYRQSLGQGPEFLIYFQGTGAADDSGLPNDRFFAVRPEGSVSTLKIQRTERGDSAVYLCASSSGTGAYNEQFFGPGTRLTVL.

The chain couples TRBV27 to TRBJ2-7; the match to TRBD2 covers 11 bases. CDR3 size: 14 residues. CDR1 and CDR2 (germline): MNHEY, SMNVEV (reference sequence). V shed 6 bases and J 3 bases; nucleotides not matched to a gene: 4. CDR3 in amino acids: CASRETSGVYEQYF. The CDR3 nucleotides are TGTGCCAGCAGGGAGACTAGCGGGGTCTACGAGCAGTACTTC.

This chain links TRBV19 with TRBJ1-2; possible D gene TRBD1, 5 bases. CDR3 length: 15 residues. With 6 bases removed from V and 3 bases from J, the gap between germline ends came to 17 bases. Germline CDR1 reads LNHDA; CDR2 reads SQIVND (reference sequence). In nucleotides, the CDR3 is TGTGCCAGTAGGGGCACGGGGACCACCGACTATGGCTACACCTTC. The encoded protein is CASRGTGTTDYGYTF.

This clone showed up just once. The chain uses TRBV14 and TRBJ2-1; D perhaps matches TRBD1 (5 bases). Deletions cut 2 bases from V and 4 bases from J, with 9 bases between. Germline V gene sequence: CDR1 SGHDN, CDR2 FVKESK. This CDR3 comprises 14 residues. The CDR3 here is CASSQLDRYNEQFF. CDR3 DNA sequence: TGTGCCAGCAGCCAACTAGACAGATACAATGAGCAGTTCTTC.

The V and J genes are TRBV30 and TRBJ1-1; D is uncertain. The V and J ends lost 2 bases and 1 base respectively, with 11 bases between them. The CDR3 is 14 residues long. Looked up from germline, CDR1 is GTSNPN and CDR2 is SVGIG (reference sequence). Written as DNA, the CDR3 is TGTGCCTGGAGTCCACCTAGGGAGAACACTGAAGCTTTCTTT. This encodes CAWSPPRENTEAFF.

The V call is TRBV15, the J call TRBJ2-1, with TRBD2 identical over 11 bases. This CDR3 has 15 residues. V lost 4 bases and J lost 5; bases outside the gene matches: 4. CDR1 is LNHNV and CDR2 is YYDKDF in the germline V gene (reference sequence). Here the CDR3 DNA reads TGTGCCACCAGCATTGTAGCGGGAGGGAACAATGAGCAGTTCTTC. Protein product: CATSIVAGGNNEQFF.

This rearrangement joins TRBV2 to TRBJ2-7, with D possibly TRBD2 on 6 matching bases. The germline gives CDR1 SNHLY, CDR2 FYNNEI. Trimming pared 4 bases from V and 1 base from J, leaving 14 bases between. The CDR3 has 15 residues. This CDR3 is CASSGTGVGSYEQYF. DNA for the CDR3: TGTGCCAGCAGTGGGACGGGAGTCGGGTCCTACGAGCAGTACTTC.

Concerning this clone: Other DNA sequences of this sample code for an identical CDR3. The gene calls are TRBV28 and TRBJ2-1; TRBD1 or TRBD2 may be the D gene (6 bases each). The CDR3 covers 15 residues. V was clipped by 5 bases and J by 0 bases, with 11 bases between them. Per the germline V gene, CDR1 is MDHEN and CDR2 is SYDVKM. CDR3 in DNA: TGTGCCAGCAGTCCCAGGGGAGGCTCCTACAATGAGCAGTTCTTC. Encoded protein: CASSPRGGSYNEQFF. The full variable domain, rest sourced from reference TRBV28 and TRBJ2-1, is DVKVTQSSRYLVKRTGEKVFLECVQDMDHENMFWYRQDPGLGLRLIYFSYDVKMKEKGDIPEGYSVSREKKERFSLILESASTNQTSMYLCASSPRGGSYNEQFFGPGTRLTVL.

This chain joins TRBV7-9 and TRBJ2-1; 10 nucleotides agree with TRBD2. V shed 3 bases and J 6 bases; nucleotides not matched to a gene: 8. Germline V gene data show CDR1 as SEHNR and CDR2 as FQNEAQ (reference sequence). The CDR3 is made up of 16 amino acids. The CDR3 spells CASSFFKREGGNEQFF. The DNA of the CDR3 is TGTGCCAGCAGCTTTTTTAAGCGGGAGGGCGGCAATGAGCAGTTCTTC.

The chain couples TRBV28 to TRBJ2-7; 10 bases agree with TRBD1. CDR1 is MDHEN and CDR2 is SYDVKM in the germline V gene. The CDR3 has 14 residues. V was pared by 7 bases and J by 4 bases, with 7 bases of the junction left unmatched. The DNA for the CDR3 is TGTGCCAGCACCGAGACAGGGGGCAATTACGAGCAGTACTTC. Protein: CASTETGGNYEQYF.

This chain connects TRBV9 to TRBJ2-4, with 8 bases fitting TRBD1. The germline V gene has CDR1 SGDLS and CDR2 YYNGEE. V trimming: 4 bases; J trimming: 5 bases; junction bases outside the gene matches: 5. This CDR3 region has 14 residues. CDR3 coding DNA: TGTGCCAGCAGCCCACCGGACAGGGAAAACATTCAGTACTTC. This gives the protein CASSPPDRENIQYF.

The rearrangement links TRBV6-1 to TRBJ1-5; D gene unclear. The CDR3 is 15 residues long. CDR1 and CDR2 from the germline V gene are MNHNS and SASEGT. V lost 1 base to trimming and J lost 7 bases, with 14 bases between them. CDR3 protein: CASSEVASPGQPQHF. In DNA form, the CDR3 reads TGTGCCAGCAGTGAAGTGGCCAGTCCGGGGCAGCCCCAGCATTTT.

The chain joins TRBV4-1 to TRBJ1-5; possibly TRBD1 for D (5 bases). Germline V gene data show CDR1 as MGHRA and CDR2 as YSYEKL. The ends were cut back, 2 bases at V and 6 bases at J, with 17 bases in the middle. This CDR3 spans 16 amino acids. CDR3 in amino acids: CASSQTPSTGGQPQHF. In DNA form, the CDR3 reads TGCGCCAGCAGCCAAACACCCTCCACAGGCGGTCAGCCCCAGCATTTT.

The V call is TRBV28, the J call TRBJ1-2; the D is unclear. Germline V gene data show CDR1 as MDHEN and CDR2 as SYDVKM. V lost 6 bases and J 6 bases, leaving 14 bases between the germline ends. CDR3 length: 13 amino acids. The CDR3, as DNA: TGTGCCAGCAGATACAACAACCTGGATGGCTACACCTTC. Translating gives CASRYNNLDGYTF.

The sample holds one count of this clone. V usage is TRBV6-5 and J usage is TRBJ1-1, with D tentatively TRBD1 (6 bases). CDR1 and CDR2 (germline): MNHEY, SVGAGI. Trimming shortened V by 2 bases and J by 0 bases, and 10 bases separated the two germline ends. CDR3 length: 15 residues. The DNA of the CDR3 is TGTGCCAGCAGTTACACAGACAGGATGAACACTGAAGCTTTCTTT. Translating gives CASSYTDRMNTEAFF.

The chain recombines TRBV6-6 with TRBJ2-1; D unclear. Germline CDR1 reads MNHNY; CDR2 reads SVGAGI (reference sequence). Deletions cut 4 bases from V and 7 bases from J, with 11 bases between. This CDR3 spans 13 amino acids. CDR3 in amino acids: CASSSWPVNEQFF. CDR3 nucleotides: TGTGCCAGCAGTTCCTGGCCCGTAAATGAGCAGTTCTTC.

The DNA for the CDR3 is TGTGCCTGGAGTGTACAACCGACCACCGGGGAGCTGTTTTTT. Protein sequence: CAWSVQPTTGELFF. V is TRBV30 and J is TRBJ2-2; D call uncertain. The CDR3 extends over 14 amino acids. Looked up from germline, CDR1 is GTSNPN and CDR2 is SVGIG (reference sequence). V gave up 0 bases and J gave up 4 bases, with 9 bases separating them. Based on the CDR3 plus reference TRBV30 and TRBJ2-2, the full variable domain is SQTIHQWPATLVQPVGSPLSLECTVEGTSNPNLYWYRQAAGRGLQLLFYSVGIGQISSEVPQNLSASRPQDRQFILSSKKLLLSDSGFYLCAWSVQPTTGELFFGEGSRLTVL.

V usage is TRBV29-1 and J usage is TRBJ2-7; 9 positions agree with TRBD2. Germline CDR1 is SQVTM and CDR2 is ANQGSEA. This CDR3 has 14 residues. With V trimmed by 7 bases and J by 1 base, 8 bases remained unmatched. CDR3 in DNA: TGCAGCGCACTACTAGCGGGTCCTTCCTACGAGCAGTACTTC. Residues: CSALLAGPSYEQYF.

This chain connects TRBV18 to TRBJ2-1; maybe TRBD2 (5 bases). The CDR3 is made up of 15 amino acids. Germline V gives CDR1 KGHSH, CDR2 LQKENI. Deletions cut 0 bases from V and 3 bases from J, with 9 bases between. In nucleotides, the CDR3 is TGTGCCAGCTCACCACCCGGGAACTACTACAATGAGCAGTTCTTC. Its translation: CASSPPGNYYNEQFF.

This chain joins TRBV9 and TRBJ2-7; D is ambiguous. CDR1 is SGDLS and CDR2 is YYNGEE in the germline V gene. V lost 3 bases to trimming and J lost 0 bases, with 7 bases between them. The CDR3 loop spans 13 amino acids. In DNA form, the CDR3 reads TGTGCCAGCAGCGAACAGAGCTCCTACGAGCAGTACTTC. Translating gives CASSEQSSYEQYF.

V is TRBV28 and J is TRBJ2-3; D remains unclear. The CDR3 spans 13 residues. Germline lookup yields CDR1 MDHEN and CDR2 SYDVKM. The ends were cut back, 10 bases at V and 2 bases at J, with 13 bases in the middle. CDR3 amino acids: CAITAYYTDTQYF. In DNA form, the CDR3 reads TGTGCCATTACGGCCTACTACACAGATACGCAGTATTTT.